What follows are 4 T cell receptor beta chains derived from one specimen sequenced in a study of blood T cell repertoires in COVID-19. The repertoire was sequenced with immunoSEQ multiplex PCR; TCRdb's copy has only in-frame clones and lacks some. The sample lists around 68,000 clones, 88% occurring once. What was sequenced was peripheral blood. The receptors originated from a human donor in a cohort sampled during active COVID-19.

J is TRBJ2-3 and V is TRBV18; TRBD2 matches at 11 bases. Germline CDR1 is KGHSH and CDR2 is LQKENI. Germline trimming cut 3 bases from V and 4 bases from J; bases unmatched to any gene: 6. The CDR3 contains 16 residues. CDR3 amino acids: CASSPLSGGAADTQYF. DNA of the CDR3: TGTGCCAGCTCACCCCTTAGCGGGGGGGCAGCAGATACGCAGTATTTT.

The sample holds one count of this clone. The V and J genes are TRBV21-1 and TRBJ1-5; the D call of TRBD1 is as the table states it, not checked on the DNA. TRBV21-1 is listed as a pseudogene. This CDR3 has 20 amino acids. The CDR3 region is CASSIRKDSGRTLSNQPQHF. The CDR3 region has the DNA TGTGCCAGCAGCATACGGAAGGACAGCGGACGTACCTTAAGCAATCAGCCCCAGCATTTT.

The gene calls are TRBV24-1 and TRBJ1-1; 8 bases map to TRBD1. The CDR3 runs to 15 residues. Germline CDR1 KGHDR, CDR2 SFDVKD. The junction had 6 bases not matched to a gene; V was cut back by 2 bases and J by 5 bases. The CDR3 DNA follows: TGTGCCACCAGTGATTACGGACAGGGTAGGACTGAAGCTTTCTTT. Translated, it gives CATSDYGQGRTEAFF.

The V call is TRBV7-9, the J call TRBJ1-1; 8 nucleotides line up with TRBD1. After removal of 0 bases from V and 0 bases from J, the junction contained 3 bases not matched to a gene. Germline V CDR1 and CDR2: SEHNR, FQNEAQ (reference sequence). The CDR3 extends over 16 amino acids. The CDR3 DNA follows: TGTGCCAGCAGCTTAGCCAGGGGGCCAATGAACACTGAAGCTTTCTTT. It yields the protein CASSLARGPMNTEAFF.